By share, the clone carrying this TCR beta chain counts as medium-sized. Its target is not known. V was pared by 2 bases and J by 7 bases, with 14 bases between. From germline, CDR1 is SGHVS and CDR2 FNYEAQ. CDR3 size: 15 residues. TCRdb reprocessed the PCR reads via MiXCR and lists one record per CDR3 protein. The sample has some 32,000 distinct CDR3 sequences, around 50% seen once. This sample stems from a study of esophageal squamous cell carcinoma under preoperative chemotherapy. Across the whole study: Both tumor-infiltrating lymphocytes and peripheral blood T cells had their TCR repertoires profiled.

Overall study results and limits: After treatment, tumor-infiltrating lymphocytes apparently came partly from blood T cells.

Specified time point: after preoperative PTX-NDP chemotherapy. Before surgery, patients were given preoperative paclitaxel-nedaplatin chemotherapy. This receptor was obtained from a human donor with esophageal squamous cell carcinoma. The donor label of this sample is uncertain. The chain carries TRBV7-6 and TRBJ2-2; D could derive from TRBD1 or TRBD2 (7 bases each). The sample here was taken from a patient given preoperative chemotherapy. The CDR3 reads CASSLSSRGGGELFF. CDR3 coding DNA: TGTGCCAGCAGCTTATCTTCCAGGGGGGGCGGGGAGCTGTTTTTT.